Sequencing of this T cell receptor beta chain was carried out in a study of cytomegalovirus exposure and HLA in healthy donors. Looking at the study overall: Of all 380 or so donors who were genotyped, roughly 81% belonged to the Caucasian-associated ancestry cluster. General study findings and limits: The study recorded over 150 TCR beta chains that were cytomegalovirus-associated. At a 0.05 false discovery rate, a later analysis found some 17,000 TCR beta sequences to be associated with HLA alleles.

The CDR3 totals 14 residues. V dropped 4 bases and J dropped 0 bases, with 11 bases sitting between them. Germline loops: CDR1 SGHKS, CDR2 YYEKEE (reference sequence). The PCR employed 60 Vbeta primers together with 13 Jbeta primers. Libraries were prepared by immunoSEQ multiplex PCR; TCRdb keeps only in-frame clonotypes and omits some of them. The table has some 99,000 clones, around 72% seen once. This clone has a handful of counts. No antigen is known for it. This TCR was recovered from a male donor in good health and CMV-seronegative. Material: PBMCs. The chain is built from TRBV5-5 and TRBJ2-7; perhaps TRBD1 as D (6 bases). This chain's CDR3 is CASSHRQDSYEQYF. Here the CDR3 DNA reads TGTGCCAGCAGCCACCGACAGGACTCCTACGAGCAGTACTTC.